This T cell receptor beta chain was identified during a study of CD8+CD57+ T cells in acquired aplastic anemia. The template for TCR beta VDJ and CDR3 sequence profiling was genomic DNA. TCRdb independently ran MiXCR on the reads; one entry per CDR3 protein. The sample lists roughly 80,000 distinct CDR3 sequences, less than 85% occurring once. Patients chosen for sequencing had CD8+CD57+ cells that had expanded, as shown by flow cytometry. The V end was cut by 3 bases, the J end by 0 bases, with 8 bases between. Per the germline V gene, CDR1 is SGHNT and CDR2 is YENEEA. The CDR3 runs 14 residues. Sample: sorted CD4+, CD8+, or CD8+CD57+ T cells (not recorded which) from PBMCs. This clonotype was obtained from a human donor with aplastic anemia. The chain joins TRBV11-3 to TRBJ1-2; D is uncertain. The CDR3 here is CASSFSEANYGYTF. In DNA form, the CDR3 reads TGTGCCAGCAGCTTTAGTGAAGCTAACTATGGCTACACCTTC.